This TCR beta chain was recorded in a study of glioma-infiltrating T cells after dendritic cell vaccination. Study in general: Three intradermal dendritic cell vaccine injections were given every two weeks.

Time point indicated: after dendritic cell vaccination, including at tumor progression/relapse. The primer mix had 60 V beta and 13 J beta primers. Generated by immunoSEQ multiplex PCR, the TCRdb table keeps only in-frame clones and is missing some. Among about 87,000 clones listed, over 80% were seen once. Whole-study results and caveats: TCR clonality showed no direct relationship with survival.

The CDR3 runs 13 residues. Per germline, CDR1 SGDLS and CDR2 YYNGEE. After removal of 3 bases from V and 4 bases from J, the junction contained 1 base not matched to a gene. As to this clone: Antigen unknown.

The sequence derives from a human donor with glioblastoma. The chain recombines TRBV9 with TRBJ1-1; 9 bases match TRBD1. The sample consisted of blood, taken after dendritic cell vaccination. The CDR3 DNA is TGTGCCAGCAGCGCGACAGGGGGCACTGAAGCTTTCTTT. Translation: CASSATGGTEAFF.